This T cell receptor (beta chain) was identified during a study of early T cells in non-severe SARS-CoV-2 infection. TCRdb independently ran MiXCR on the 5' RACE reads; one entry per CDR3 protein. Of tens of thousands of distinct CDR3 sequences listed, around 9.3% are singletons. This clonotype has just a few counts. This CDR3 has 12 amino acids. The V and J ends lost 1 base and 7 bases respectively, with 5 bases between them. Germline assignment: CDR1 LGHNA and CDR2 YNFKEQ. This receptor was identified in an adult who was a healthcare worker with PCR-confirmed SARS-CoV-2 infection or an uninfected control (not recorded which). The V call is TRBV4-2, the J call TRBJ2-1, with unresolved D. Sequencing used whole blood. The CDR3 sequence: CASSQVLNEQFF. In DNA, the CDR3 is TGTGCCAGCAGCCAAGTGCTGAATGAGCAGTTCTTC.